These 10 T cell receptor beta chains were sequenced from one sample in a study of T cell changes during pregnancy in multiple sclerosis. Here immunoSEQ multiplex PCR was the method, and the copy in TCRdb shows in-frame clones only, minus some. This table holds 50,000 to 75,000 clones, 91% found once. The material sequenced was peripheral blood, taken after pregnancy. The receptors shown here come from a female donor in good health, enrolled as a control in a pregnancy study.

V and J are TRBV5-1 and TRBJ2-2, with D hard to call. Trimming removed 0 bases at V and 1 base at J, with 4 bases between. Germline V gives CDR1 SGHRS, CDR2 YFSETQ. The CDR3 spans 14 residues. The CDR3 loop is CASSLGQNTGELFF. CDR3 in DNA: TGCGCCAGCAGCTTGGGACAGAACACCGGGGAGCTGTTTTTT.

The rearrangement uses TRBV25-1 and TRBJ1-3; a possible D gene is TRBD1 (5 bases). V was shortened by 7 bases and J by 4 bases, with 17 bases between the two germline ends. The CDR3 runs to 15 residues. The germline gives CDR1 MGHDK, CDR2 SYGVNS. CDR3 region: CASTKTGVSGNTIYF. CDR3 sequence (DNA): TGTGCCAGCACTAAAACGGGGGTTTCCGGAAACACCATATATTTT.

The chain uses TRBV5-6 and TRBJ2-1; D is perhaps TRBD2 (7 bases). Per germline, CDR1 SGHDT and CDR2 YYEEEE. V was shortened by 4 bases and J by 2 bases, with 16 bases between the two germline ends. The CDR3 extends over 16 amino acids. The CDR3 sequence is CASSPLGGAPYNEQFF. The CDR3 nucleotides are TGTGCCAGCAGCCCCTTGGGGGGGGCCCCCTACAATGAGCAGTTCTTC.

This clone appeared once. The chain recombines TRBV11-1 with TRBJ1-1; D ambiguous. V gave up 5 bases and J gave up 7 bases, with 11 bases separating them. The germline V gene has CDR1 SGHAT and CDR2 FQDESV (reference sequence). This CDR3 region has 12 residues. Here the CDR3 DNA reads TGTGCCAGCAGCCCCCCCCCTATTGAAGCTTTCTTT. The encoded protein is CASSPPPIEAFF. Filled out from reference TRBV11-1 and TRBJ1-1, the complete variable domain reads EAEVAQSPRYKITEKSQAVAFWCDPISGHATLYWYRQILGQGPELLVQFQDESVVDDSQLPKDRFSAERLKGVDSTLKIQPAELGDSAMYLCASSPPPIEAFFGQGTRLTVV.

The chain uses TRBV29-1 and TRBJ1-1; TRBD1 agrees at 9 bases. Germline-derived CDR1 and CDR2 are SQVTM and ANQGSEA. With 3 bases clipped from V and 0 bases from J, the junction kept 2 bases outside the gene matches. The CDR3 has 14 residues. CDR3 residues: CSVDTGGVNTEAFF. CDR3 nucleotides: TGCAGCGTTGATACAGGGGGCGTGAACACTGAAGCTTTCTTT.

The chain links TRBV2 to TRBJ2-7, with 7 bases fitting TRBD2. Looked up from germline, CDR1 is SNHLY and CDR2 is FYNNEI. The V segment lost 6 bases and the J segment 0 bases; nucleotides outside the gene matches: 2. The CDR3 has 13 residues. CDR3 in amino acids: CASSGGSSYEQYF. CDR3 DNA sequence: TGTGCCAGCAGCGGCGGGAGCTCCTACGAGCAGTACTTC. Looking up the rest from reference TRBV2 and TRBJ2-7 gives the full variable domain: EPEVTQTPSHQVTQMGQEVILRCVPISNHLYFYWYRQILGQKVEFLVSFYNNEISEKSEIFDDQFSVERPDGSNFTLKIRSTKLEDSAMYFCASSGGSSYEQYFGPGTRLTVT.

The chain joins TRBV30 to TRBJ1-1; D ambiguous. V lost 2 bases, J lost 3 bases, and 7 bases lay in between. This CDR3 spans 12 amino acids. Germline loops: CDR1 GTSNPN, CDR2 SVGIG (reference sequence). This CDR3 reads CAWSLRDTEAFF. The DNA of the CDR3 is TGTGCCTGGAGTCTGAGGGACACTGAAGCTTTCTTT.

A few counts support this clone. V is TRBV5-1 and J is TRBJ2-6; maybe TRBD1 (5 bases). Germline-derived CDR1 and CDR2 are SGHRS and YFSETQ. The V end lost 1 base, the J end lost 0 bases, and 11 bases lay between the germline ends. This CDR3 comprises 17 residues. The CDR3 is CASSLRQSNSGANVLTF. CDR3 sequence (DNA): TGCGCCAGCAGCTTGAGACAGTCCAACTCTGGGGCCAACGTCCTGACTTTC.

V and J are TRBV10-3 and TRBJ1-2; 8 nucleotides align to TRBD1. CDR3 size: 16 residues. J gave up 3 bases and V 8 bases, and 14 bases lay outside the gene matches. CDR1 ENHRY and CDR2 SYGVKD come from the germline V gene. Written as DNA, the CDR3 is TGTGCCATCGGACGAAATGGACAGGGCGAATACTATGGCTACACCTTC. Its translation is CAIGRNGQGEYYGYTF.

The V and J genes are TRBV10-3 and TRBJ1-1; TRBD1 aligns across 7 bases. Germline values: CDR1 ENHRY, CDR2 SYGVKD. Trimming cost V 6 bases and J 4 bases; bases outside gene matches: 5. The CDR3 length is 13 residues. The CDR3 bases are TGTGCCATCAGGGGGGGACAGTCCACTGAAGCTTTCTTT. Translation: CAIRGGQSTEAFF.